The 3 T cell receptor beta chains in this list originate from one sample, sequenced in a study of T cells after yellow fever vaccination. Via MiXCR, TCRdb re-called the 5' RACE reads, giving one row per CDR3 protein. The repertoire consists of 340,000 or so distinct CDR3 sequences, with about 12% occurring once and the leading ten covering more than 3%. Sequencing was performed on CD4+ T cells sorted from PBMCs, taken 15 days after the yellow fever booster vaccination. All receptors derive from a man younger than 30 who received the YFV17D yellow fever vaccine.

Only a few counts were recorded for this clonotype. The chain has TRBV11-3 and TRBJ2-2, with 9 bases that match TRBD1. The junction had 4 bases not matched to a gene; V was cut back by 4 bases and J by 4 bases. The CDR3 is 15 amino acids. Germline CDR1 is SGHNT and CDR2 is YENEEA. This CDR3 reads CASSSRTGVTGELFF. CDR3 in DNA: TGTGCCAGCAGCTCTCGGACAGGGGTCACCGGGGAGCTGTTTTTT.

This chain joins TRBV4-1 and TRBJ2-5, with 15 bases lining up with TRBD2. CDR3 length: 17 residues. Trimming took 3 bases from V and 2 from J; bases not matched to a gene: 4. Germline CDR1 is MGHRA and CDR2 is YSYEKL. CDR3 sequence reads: CASSHGGTSGGQETQYF. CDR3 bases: TGCGCCAGCAGCCACGGGGGGACTAGCGGGGGGCAAGAGACCCAGTACTTC.

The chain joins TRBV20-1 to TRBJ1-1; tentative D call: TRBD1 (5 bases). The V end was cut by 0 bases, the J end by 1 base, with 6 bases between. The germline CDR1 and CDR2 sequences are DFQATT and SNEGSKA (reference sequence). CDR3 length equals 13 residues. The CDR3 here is CSAREDTNTEAFF. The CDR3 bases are TGCAGTGCTAGAGAGGACACGAACACTGAAGCTTTCTTT.